This T cell receptor (beta chain) emerged from a study of cytomegalovirus exposure and HLA in healthy donors. General observations from the study: Some TCR beta chains (roughly 160 of them) were listed as cytomegalovirus-associated.

This CDR3 comprises 16 residues. The junction had 9 bases not matched to a gene; V was cut back by 5 bases and J by 0 bases. Germline V CDR1 and CDR2: MGHRA, YSYEKL. This PCR relied on a set of 60 Vbeta primers and 13 Jbeta primers. Measured with immunoSEQ multiplex PCR; TCRdb has only the in-frame clones, and not every one. Altogether 130,000 or so clones are present, 55% to 75% being singletons, with the ten largest covering around 4.2%. This clone was seen at least ten times. Its antigen is unidentified. The TCR was taken from a man in his forties or fifties in good health and CMV-seropositive. Sequencing was done on a sample of PBMCs. The chain employs TRBV4-1 and TRBJ1-1; 7 bases fit TRBD1. The CDR3 sequence: CASSAPPGQMNTEAFF. The CDR3 DNA reads TGCGCCAGCAGCGCCCCTCCGGGACAGATGAACACTGAAGCTTTCTTT.